The following is a TCR beta chain sequence with its context. The antigen is not known. TCRdb's table, derived via immunoSEQ multiplex PCR, lists solely in-frame clones and lacks some. Seen here are 100,000 to 150,000 clones, around 88% observed once, and the top ten hold around 5%. While the first cohort had 700 or so subjects, the donors belonged to the separate validation cohort of over a hundred subjects. This entry comes from a study of cytomegalovirus exposure and HLA in healthy donors. Overall study results and limits: The study listed 164 cytomegalovirus-associated TCR beta chains. There were three CMV-associated chains whose specificity for CMV antigens was confirmed in vitro. According to a subsequent analysis, TCR clusters from the first cohort were inclined to appear together in the 110 or so validation repertoires.

The germline V gene encodes CDR1 GTSNPN and CDR2 SVGIG (reference sequence). The CDR3 contains 12 residues. V lost 8 bases to trimming and J lost 8 bases; unmatched junction nucleotides: 8. The sequence was collected from a man aged 18 to 35 in good health and CMV-seronegative. The chain uses TRBV30 and TRBJ1-2; TRBD1 aligns across 10 bases. What was sequenced was PBMCs. CDR3 DNA sequence: TGTGCCCTGCGGACAGGGGGAAAAGGCTACACCTTC. Amino acid sequence: CALRTGGKGYTF.